A selection of T cell receptor beta chains follows, all from one sample in a study of control samples from healthy donors and cancer patients. The assay was immunoSEQ multiplex PCR, and TCRdb's table has in-frame clones only and misses some. The sample shows about 130,000 clones, 85% to 95% of them seen only once. Source material: PBMCs. These receptors came from a man aged 80 or over with head and neck cancer. Each CDR3 is given with its conserved first and last residue. D genes are given only for firm matches. Not all rows give a size; the values are once, few, many and, for expanded clones, a class.

CDR3aa: CAISDSNQPQHF; CDR3nt: TGTGCCATCAGTGATTCGAATCAGCCCCAGCATTTT; d_gene: .; v_gene: TRBV10-3; abundance: .; j_gene: TRBJ1-5
CDR3aa: CASSSIRGRGLYGYTF; CDR3nt: TGTGCCAGCAGCTCCATTAGGGGCAGGGGGCTCTATGGCTACACCTTC; d_gene: TRBD1; v_gene: TRBV7-9; abundance: once; j_gene: TRBJ1-2
CDR3aa: CASSEGDRAILSFYGYTF; CDR3nt: TGTGCCAGCAGTGAAGGGGACAGGGCTATCTTAAGCTTCTATGGCTACACCTTC; d_gene: TRBD1; v_gene: TRBV2; abundance: .; j_gene: TRBJ1-2
CDR3aa: CASTAGLRLAGGPGEQFF; CDR3nt: TGTGCCAGCACCGCCGGACTAAGGCTAGCGGGGGGGCCGGGGGAGCAGTTCTTC; d_gene: TRBD2; v_gene: TRBV25-1; abundance: .; j_gene: TRBJ2-1
CDR3aa: CASSQGSGSSDTDTQYF; CDR3nt: TGCGCCAGCAGCCAAGGGAGCGGGAGTTCTGACACAGATACGCAGTATTTT; d_gene: TRBD2; v_gene: TRBV4-1; abundance: .; j_gene: TRBJ2-3
CDR3aa: CASSYQRTGAFF; CDR3nt: TGTGCCAGCAGTTATCAGCGCACGGGAGCTTTCTTT; d_gene: .; v_gene: TRBV6-2/TRBV6-3; abundance: .; j_gene: TRBJ1-1
CDR3aa: CASSVIGTGGGLGGYTF; CDR3nt: TGTGCCAGTAGTGTCATCGGGACAGGGGGCGGCTTGGGAGGCTACACCTTC; d_gene: TRBD1; v_gene: TRBV19; abundance: .; j_gene: TRBJ1-2
CDR3aa: CASSPYSTDQPQHF; CDR3nt: TGCGCCAGCAGCCCGTACAGTACTGATCAGCCCCAGCATTTT; d_gene: .; v_gene: TRBV4-1; abundance: .; j_gene: TRBJ1-5
CDR3aa: CASSLTGTDEKLFF; CDR3nt: TGTGCCAGCAGTTTGACAGGGACTGATGAAAAACTGTTTTTT; d_gene: TRBD1; v_gene: TRBV6-2/TRBV6-3; abundance: .; j_gene: TRBJ1-4
CDR3aa: CSAFYGAGYEQYF; CDR3nt: TGCAGCGCCTTCTACGGGGCCGGCTACGAGCAGTACTTC; d_gene: .; v_gene: TRBV29-1; abundance: once; j_gene: TRBJ2-7
CDR3aa: CASSQGKETQYF; CDR3nt: TGCGCCAGCAGCCAAGGAAAGGAGACCCAGTACTTC; d_gene: .; v_gene: TRBV4-1; abundance: .; j_gene: TRBJ2-5
CDR3aa: CASSLGGEPTGELFF; CDR3nt: TGTGCCAGCAGCTTGGGCGGGGAACCCACCGGGGAGCTGTTTTTT; d_gene: .; v_gene: TRBV5-4; abundance: .; j_gene: TRBJ2-2
CDR3aa: CASSAQTGQGGPEAFF; CDR3nt: TGTGCCAGCAGCGCACAGACGGGGCAGGGCGGACCTGAAGCTTTCTTT; d_gene: .; v_gene: TRBV11-2; abundance: .; j_gene: TRBJ1-1